This is a list of T cell receptor beta chains from one sample in a study of T cells in localized non-small cell lung cancer. Data came from immunoSEQ multiplex PCR; TCRdb stores just in-frame clones and leaves some out. Among about 40,000 clones listed, about 86% were seen once. Sequenced material: peripheral blood mononuclear cells, taken before any cancer treatment. These receptors all come from a male donor at least 60 years old with stage II lung adenocarcinoma. The CDR3 runs from the conserved cysteine through the conserved F or W. D genes are given only for firm matches. A row's size may be missing; if present it is once, few, many or a size class.

.	.	TRBV6-5	TRBJ2-7	CASSYSTSTYEQYF	TGTGCCAGCAGTTACTCAACTAGTACCTACGAGCAGTACTTC
TRBD1	.	TRBV18	TRBJ1-1	CASSPGTGGSTEAFF	TGTGCCAGCTCGCCCGGGACAGGGGGCTCCACTGAAGCTTTCTTT
.	.	TRBV10-3	TRBJ2-1	CAIKGNNEQFF	TGTGCCATCAAAGGCAACAATGAGCAGTTCTTC
.	once	TRBV19	TRBJ2-1	CASSITVYNEQFF	TGTGCCAGTAGTATAACAGTATACAATGAGCAGTTCTTC
TRBD2	once	TRBV5-1	TRBJ2-3	CASSRLAGTQDTQYF	TGCGCCAGCAGCAGGTTAGCGGGAACCCAAGATACGCAGTATTTT
.	few	TRBV5-4	TRBJ2-2	CASSLNTGELFF	TGTGCCAGCAGCCTGAACACCGGGGAGCTGTTTTTT
.	.	TRBV27	TRBJ1-1	CASSLAAAGTEAFF	TGTGCCAGCAGTTTAGCGGCAGCAGGGACTGAAGCTTTCTTT
.	.	TRBV23-1	TRBJ1-3	CASSQSNRNEQDRLSGNTIYF	TGCGCCAGCAGTCAATCCAATCGAAACGAACAGGACAGACTCTCTGGAAACACCATATATTTT
.	.	TRBV11-3	TRBJ2-1	CASSLTRQSYNEQFF	TGTGCCAGCAGCTTAACCAGACAATCCTACAATGAGCAGTTCTTC
.	once	TRBV7-2	TRBJ1-2	CASSLVQGGYTF	TGTGCCAGCAGCTTAGTACAGGGCGGCTACACCTTC
.	.	TRBV5-5	TRBJ1-1	CASSLANLREAFF	TGTGCCAGCAGCTTGGCCAATCTCCGGGAAGCTTTCTTT
TRBD1	.	TRBV7-9	TRBJ1-1	CASSPRGGAGGEAFF	TGTGCCAGCAGCCCCAGGGGGGGGGCGGGAGGCGAAGCTTTCTTT
.	.	TRBV5-4	TRBJ1-1	CASSLKGVEYAFF	TGTGCCAGCAGCTTGAAAGGAGTTGAGTACGCTTTCTTT
TRBD1	.	TRBV6-5	TRBJ1-6	CASSSLQGLRSPLHF	TGTGCCAGCAGTTCTTTACAGGGGTTGCGATCACCCCTCCACTTT
TRBD2	.	TRBV2	TRBJ2-7	CASSLSSGRARYF	TGTGCCAGCAGTCTTTCTAGCGGGAGGGCCCGGTACTTC
TRBD1	.	TRBV6-5	TRBJ1-4	CASSYTDRGISEKLFF	TGTGCCAGCAGTTACACTGACAGGGGTATCAGTGAAAAACTGTTTTTT
TRBD2	.	TRBV2	TRBJ2-7	CASSVLAGGPGEQYF	TGTGCCAGCAGCGTCCTAGCGGGAGGGCCCGGCGAGCAGTACTTC
.	.	TRBV5-1	TRBJ2-1	CASSPSRTEDEQFF	TGCGCCAGCAGCCCCTCGCGGACCGAGGATGAGCAGTTCTTC
.	.	TRBV6-5	TRBJ2-7	CASSPPGDFYEQYF	TGTGCCAGCAGCCCTCCGGGGGATTTCTACGAGCAGTACTTC
.	.	TRBV10-3	TRBJ1-1	CAIRGWGGRNTEAFF	TGTGCCATCAGGGGTTGGGGAGGGAGGAACACTGAAGCTTTCTTT
TRBD1	.	TRBV30	TRBJ2-3	CAWTQTGASTDTQYF	TGTGCCTGGACACAGACAGGGGCGAGCACAGATACGCAGTATTTT
.	.	TRBV6-1	TRBJ1-1	CASNSGGAVNTEAFF	TGTGCCAGCAATTCGGGGGGGGCCGTAAACACTGAAGCTTTCTTT
TRBD2	.	TRBV10-3	TRBJ2-1	CAILPSGGYNEQFF	TGTGCCATCTTACCCAGCGGGGGCTACAATGAGCAGTTCTTC
TRBD1	few	TRBV7-9	TRBJ1-2	CASSRDRDYGYTF	TGTGCCAGCAGCCGGGACAGGGACTATGGCTACACCTTC
.	.	TRBV30	TRBJ1-1	CAWSSGSTEAFF	TGTGCCTGGAGTTCAGGGAGTACTGAAGCTTTCTTT
.	.	TRBV5-8	TRBJ2-1	CASPNTQPDYNEQFF	TGTGCCAGCCCCAATACCCAACCCGACTACAATGAGCAGTTCTTC
.	.	TRBV30	TRBJ1-1	CAWSDLYQAFF	TGTGCCTGGAGTGACTTGTACCAAGCTTTCTTT
.	.	TRBV18	TRBJ2-2	CASSPLKAVTTGELFF	TGTGCCAGCTCACCTCTAAAAGCGGTAACCACCGGGGAGCTGTTTTTT
TRBD1	few	TRBV2	TRBJ2-7	CAGGQGLYEQYF	TGTGCCGGTGGACAGGGACTCTACGAGCAGTACTTC
TRBD1	.	TRBV5-1	TRBJ2-2	CASSSDRPAGELFF	TGCGCCAGCAGTTCGGACAGGCCGGCCGGGGAGCTGTTTTTT
TRBD2	.	TRBV14	TRBJ2-2	CASSQETSFSTGELFF	TGTGCCAGCAGCCAAGAGACTAGCTTCAGCACCGGGGAGCTGTTTTTT
.	.	TRBV9	TRBJ2-5	CASSSGTEKETQYF	TGTGCCAGCAGCTCGGGGACTGAAAAAGAGACCCAGTACTTC
.	.	TRBV27	TRBJ1-1	CASSFRGGETEAFF	TGTGCCAGCAGTTTCCGGGGGGGTGAGACTGAAGCTTTCTTT
.	.	TRBV28	TRBJ1-1	CASSKGGPITEAFF	TGTGCCAGCAGTAAGGGGGGTCCGATCACTGAAGCTTTCTTT
TRBD2	.	TRBV7-2	TRBJ2-7	CASSRTSGGPYEQYF	TGTGCCAGCAGCCGCACTAGCGGGGGCCCCTACGAGCAGTACTTC
.	.	TRBV19	TRBJ1-4	CASSYGTKEKLFF	TGTGCCAGTAGTTACGGGACGAAGGAAAAACTGTTTTTT
TRBD2	.	TRBV6-5	TRBJ2-7	CASSLAGRTYEQYF	TGTGCCAGCAGTTTAGCGGGGCGAACCTACGAGCAGTACTTC
.	.	TRBV28	TRBJ1-1	CASKGRGAGDTEAFF	TGTGCCAGCAAGGGCCGGGGCGCCGGGGACACTGAAGCTTTCTTT
TRBD2	.	TRBV28	TRBJ2-3	CASSFSLAGGPKEDTQYF	TGTGCCAGCAGTTTTTCACTAGCGGGAGGGCCGAAGGAAGATACGCAGTATTTT
TRBD1	once	TRBV7-9	TRBJ1-4	CASSSPGQGIRAQKLFF	TGTGCCAGCAGCTCACCGGGACAGGGTATTCGGGCCCAAAAACTGTTTTTT
TRBD1	.	TRBV5-4	TRBJ2-2	CASSMAGQGRTGELFF	TGTGCCAGCAGCATGGCGGGACAGGGTAGGACCGGGGAGCTGTTTTTT
TRBD1	.	TRBV19	TRBJ2-5	CASSNLPGQGNEETQYF	TGTGCCAGTAGCAACTTACCGGGACAGGGAAATGAAGAGACCCAGTACTTC
TRBD2	.	TRBV4-1	TRBJ2-3	CASSQLAGVTDTQYF	TGCGCCAGCAGCCAACTAGCGGGGGTCACAGATACGCAGTATTTT
.	few	TRBV5-5	TRBJ1-5	CASSLEGARSNQPQHF	TGTGCCAGCAGCCTGGAAGGGGCCAGGAGCAATCAGCCCCAGCATTTT
.	few	TRBV28	TRBJ1-2	CASSLGTPGDYGYTF	TGTGCCAGCAGTTTGGGCACTCCTGGGGACTATGGCTACACCTTC
TRBD1	.	TRBV4-1	TRBJ1-1	CASSLMGTGMNTEAFF	TGCGCCAGCAGCCTAATGGGGACAGGAATGAACACTGAAGCTTTCTTT
TRBD1	.	TRBV5-4	TRBJ2-7	CASSQDRVFAVGQYF	TGTGCCAGCAGCCAAGACAGGGTATTCGCCGTGGGGCAGTACTTC
TRBD1	.	TRBV10-3	TRBJ1-2	CAISPGTEDGYTF	TGTGCCATCAGTCCCGGGACAGAGGATGGCTACACCTTC
.	.	TRBV18	TRBJ2-7	CASSPPAGAEQYF	TGTGCCAGCTCACCACCGGCAGGGGCCGAGCAGTACTTC
.	.	TRBV6-5	TRBJ1-6	CASSYSRGGRDSPLHF	TGTGCCAGCAGTTACTCCCGAGGAGGGCGCGATTCACCCCTCCACTTT
TRBD2	.	TRBV5-4	TRBJ2-5	CASSRGEGETQYF	TGTGCCAGCAGTCGAGGGGAGGGAGAGACCCAGTACTTC
.	.	TRBV19	TRBJ1-2	CASSMGQAKSYTF	TGTGCCAGTAGTATGGGGCAGGCTAAGAGCTACACCTTC
.	.	TRBV5-6	TRBJ2-1	CASNRGGGHYNEQFF	TGTGCCAGCAACAGAGGGGGAGGACATTACAATGAGCAGTTCTTC
.	.	TRBV19	TRBJ2-6	CASTLGGAGANVLTF	TGTGCCAGTACCCTCGGTGGGGCTGGGGCCAACGTCCTGACTTTC
.	.	TRBV27	TRBJ1-1	CASSLWAGGVNTEAFF	TGTGCCAGCAGTTTATGGGCGGGAGGTGTGAACACTGAAGCTTTCTTT
.	.	TRBV6-5	TRBJ1-1	CASSSSWTVNTEAFF	TGTGCCAGCAGTTCAAGTTGGACGGTGAACACTGAAGCTTTCTTT
.	.	TRBV30	TRBJ2-3	CAWSVGLGDTTDTQYF	TGTGCCTGGAGTGTGGGGCTTGGGGATACCACAGATACGCAGTATTTT
TRBD1	.	TRBV30	TRBJ1-1	CAWSSRPWDSRSGTEAFF	TGTGCCTGGAGTTCTCGCCCTTGGGACAGCCGTTCGGGCACTGAAGCTTTCTTT
TRBD2	once	TRBV6-6	TRBJ2-7	CASGGVAGGREQYF	TGTGCCAGCGGCGGGGTAGCGGGAGGACGCGAGCAGTACTTC
TRBD1	once	TRBV7-2	TRBJ1-2	CASSPGQGNVYGYTF	TGTGCCAGCAGCCCAGGACAGGGGAACGTCTATGGCTACACCTTC